The present entry profiles one T cell receptor (beta chain) with its context. Antigen specificity is unknown. CDR1 is SGHKS and CDR2 is YYEKEE in the germline V gene (reference sequence). V shed 1 base, J shed 5 bases, and the junction held 3 bases outside the gene matches. The CDR3 has 14 amino acids. The entry originates in a study of cytomegalovirus exposure and HLA in healthy donors. Profiled with immunoSEQ multiplex PCR; TCRdb holds only in-frame clones, not every one. The sample holds about 240,000 clones; 70% to 90% are singletons and the top ten take less than 1.5%. Overall study results and limits: According to a later analysis, TCR clusters from the first cohort tended to co-occur in the roughly 110 validation repertoires. Accounts indicate the classifier identified cytomegalovirus status with strong specificity and sensitivity.

The sequenced sample was PBMCs. This TCR came from a woman aged 30 to 39 in good health and CMV-seropositive. The chain links TRBV5-5 to TRBJ1-5, with 7 nucleotides matching TRBD1. The CDR3 loop is CASSLTDRDQPQHF. CDR3 coding DNA: TGTGCCAGCAGCTTGACTGACAGGGATCAGCCCCAGCATTTT.